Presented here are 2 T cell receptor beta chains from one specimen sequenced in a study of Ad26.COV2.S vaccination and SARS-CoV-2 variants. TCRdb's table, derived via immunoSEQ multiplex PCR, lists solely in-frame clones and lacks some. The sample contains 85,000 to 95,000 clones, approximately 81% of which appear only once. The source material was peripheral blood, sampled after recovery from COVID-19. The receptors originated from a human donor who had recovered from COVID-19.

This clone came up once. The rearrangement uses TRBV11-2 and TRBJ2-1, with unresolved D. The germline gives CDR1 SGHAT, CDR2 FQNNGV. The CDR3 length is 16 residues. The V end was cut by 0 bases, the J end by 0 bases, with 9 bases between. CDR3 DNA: TGTGCCAGCAGCTTAGATCTCGCGAGCTCCTACAATGAGCAGTTCTTC. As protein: CASSLDLASSYNEQFF.

CDR3 sequence (DNA): TGTGCCAGCAGTCGGGACAGGGTGAATCAGCCCCAGCATTTT. As protein: CASSRDRVNQPQHF. The chain couples TRBV7-2 to TRBJ1-5, with TRBD1 matching over 9 bases. With V trimmed by 6 bases and J by 4 bases, 4 bases remained unmatched. The CDR3 consists of 14 residues. Germline assignment: CDR1 SGHTA and CDR2 FQGNSA.